The clone carrying this TCR beta chain was recorded many times. The source of the sample is a study of human T cells and chemical hapten exposure. This CDR3 region has 15 residues. V shed 3 bases and J shed 5 bases, with 17 bases lying between them. Germline V lookup: CDR1 MDHEN, CDR2 SYDVKM. TCRdb re-called the RACE reads with MiXCR, one entry per CDR3 protein. Of 30,000 to 40,000 distinct CDR3 sequences listed, 7.6% are singletons. Documented time point: pre-sensitization, week 0. Treatment defined: therapeutic diphenylcyclopropenone sensitization with weekly scalp DPC. Specimen: whole blood, collected in connection with sensitization to the hapten diphenylcyclopropenone (DPC). The sequence was collected from a woman between 50 and 59 years old with alopecia areata. Some clones in this sample may be carry-over from other donors' samples. V and J are TRBV28 and TRBJ2-7, with D possibly matching TRBD1 (6 bases). The CDR3 here is CASSFPNRVRNEQYF. CDR3 nucleotides: TGTGCCAGCAGTTTCCCTAACAGGGTCCGGAACGAGCAGTACTTC.